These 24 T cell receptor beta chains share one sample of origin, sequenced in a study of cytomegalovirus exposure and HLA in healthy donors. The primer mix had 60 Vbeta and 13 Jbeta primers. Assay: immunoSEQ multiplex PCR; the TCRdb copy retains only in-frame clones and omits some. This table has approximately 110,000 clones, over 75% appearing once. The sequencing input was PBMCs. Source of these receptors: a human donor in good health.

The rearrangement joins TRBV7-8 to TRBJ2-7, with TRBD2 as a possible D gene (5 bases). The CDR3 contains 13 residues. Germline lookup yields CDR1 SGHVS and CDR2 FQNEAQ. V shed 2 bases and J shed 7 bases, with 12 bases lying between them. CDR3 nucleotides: TGTGCCAGCAGCTTACCTAAACCGGGGGAGCAGTACTTC. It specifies CASSLPKPGEQYF. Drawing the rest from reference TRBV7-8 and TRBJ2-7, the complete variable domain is GAGVSQSPRYKVAKRGQDVALRCDPISGHVSLFWYQQALGQGPEFLTYFQNEAQLDKSGLPSDRFFAERPEGSVSTLKIQRTQQEDSAVYLCASSLPKPGEQYFGPGTRLTVT.

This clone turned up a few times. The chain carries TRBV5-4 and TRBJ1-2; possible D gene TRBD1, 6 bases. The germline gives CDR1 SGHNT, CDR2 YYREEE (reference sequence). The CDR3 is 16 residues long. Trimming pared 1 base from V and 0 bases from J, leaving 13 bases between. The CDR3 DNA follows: TGTGCCAGCAGCTTGCCAGGGGCGGAAGCTAACTATGGCTACACCTTC. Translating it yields CASSLPGAEANYGYTF.

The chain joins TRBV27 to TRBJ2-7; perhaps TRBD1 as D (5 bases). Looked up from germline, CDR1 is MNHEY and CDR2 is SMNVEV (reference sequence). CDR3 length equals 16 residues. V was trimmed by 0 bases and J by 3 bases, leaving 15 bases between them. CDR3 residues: CASSLSKGPGNYEQYF. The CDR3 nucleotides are TGTGCCAGCAGTTTATCGAAAGGGCCAGGGAACTACGAGCAGTACTTC.

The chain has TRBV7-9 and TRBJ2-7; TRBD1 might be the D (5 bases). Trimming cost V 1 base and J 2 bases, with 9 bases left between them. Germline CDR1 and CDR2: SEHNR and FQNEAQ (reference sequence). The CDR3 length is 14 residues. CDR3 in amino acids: CASSLGSGTYEQYF. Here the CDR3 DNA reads TGTGCCAGCAGCTTAGGGTCAGGGACCTACGAGCAGTACTTC.

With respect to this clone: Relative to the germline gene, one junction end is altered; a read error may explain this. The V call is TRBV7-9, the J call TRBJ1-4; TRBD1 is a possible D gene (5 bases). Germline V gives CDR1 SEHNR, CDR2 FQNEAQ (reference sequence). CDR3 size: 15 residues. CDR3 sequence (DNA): TGTTCCAGCAGCCCGTTCGGGGGAGATAATGAAAAACTGTTTTTT. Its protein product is CSSSPFGGDNEKLFF.

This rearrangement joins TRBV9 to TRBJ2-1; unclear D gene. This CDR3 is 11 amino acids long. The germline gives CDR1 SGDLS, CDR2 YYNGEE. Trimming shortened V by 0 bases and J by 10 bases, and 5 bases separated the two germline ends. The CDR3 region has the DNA TGTGCCAGCAGCGTAGGTGCGGAGCAGTTCTTC. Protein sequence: CASSVGAEQFF.

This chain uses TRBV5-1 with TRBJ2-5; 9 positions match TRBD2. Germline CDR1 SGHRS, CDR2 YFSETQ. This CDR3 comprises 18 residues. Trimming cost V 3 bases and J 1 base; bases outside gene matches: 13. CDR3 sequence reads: CASSSIWAAGGGQETQYF. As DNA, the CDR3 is TGCGCCAGCAGCTCAATCTGGGCAGCGGGAGGTGGCCAAGAGACCCAGTACTTC.

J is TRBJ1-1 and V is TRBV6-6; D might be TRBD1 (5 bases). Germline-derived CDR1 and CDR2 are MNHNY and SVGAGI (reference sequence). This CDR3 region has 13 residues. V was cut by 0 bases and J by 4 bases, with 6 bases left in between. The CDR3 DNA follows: TGTGCCAGCAGTTACTCCGGGGGCACTGAAGCTTTCTTT. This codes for CASSYSGGTEAFF.

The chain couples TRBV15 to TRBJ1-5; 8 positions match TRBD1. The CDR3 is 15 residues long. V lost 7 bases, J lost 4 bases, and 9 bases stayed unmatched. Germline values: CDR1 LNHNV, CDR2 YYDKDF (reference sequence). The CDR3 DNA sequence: TGTGCCACCACTCACAGGGGGGGGGTTAATCAGCCCCAGCATTTT. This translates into CATTHRGGVNQPQHF.

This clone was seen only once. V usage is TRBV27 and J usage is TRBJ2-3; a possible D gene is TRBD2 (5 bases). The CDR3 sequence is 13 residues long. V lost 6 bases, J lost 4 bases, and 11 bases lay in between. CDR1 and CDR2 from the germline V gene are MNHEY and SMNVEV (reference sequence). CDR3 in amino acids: CASRALAPDTQYF. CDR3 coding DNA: TGTGCCAGCAGGGCTCTAGCCCCAGATACGCAGTATTTT.

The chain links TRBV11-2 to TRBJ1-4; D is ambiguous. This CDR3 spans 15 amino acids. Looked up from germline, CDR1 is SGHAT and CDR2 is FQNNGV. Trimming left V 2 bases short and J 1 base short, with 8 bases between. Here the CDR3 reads CASSLSRGTNEKLFF. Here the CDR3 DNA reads TGTGCCAGCAGCTTAAGCCGGGGAACTAATGAAAAACTGTTTTTT.

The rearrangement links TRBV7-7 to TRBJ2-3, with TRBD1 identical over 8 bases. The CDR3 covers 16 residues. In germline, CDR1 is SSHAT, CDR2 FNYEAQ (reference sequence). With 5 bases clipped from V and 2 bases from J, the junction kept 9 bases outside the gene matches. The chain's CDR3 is CASSPGPGQATDTQYF. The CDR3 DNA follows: TGTGCCAGCAGCCCAGGGCCGGGACAGGCCACAGATACGCAGTATTTT.

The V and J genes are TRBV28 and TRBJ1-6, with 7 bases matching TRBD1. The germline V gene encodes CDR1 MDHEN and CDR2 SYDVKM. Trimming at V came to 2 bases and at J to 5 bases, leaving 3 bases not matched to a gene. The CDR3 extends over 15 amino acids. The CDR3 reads CASSLIQGDNSPLHF. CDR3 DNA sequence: TGTGCCAGCAGTTTAATTCAGGGGGATAATTCACCCCTCCACTTT.

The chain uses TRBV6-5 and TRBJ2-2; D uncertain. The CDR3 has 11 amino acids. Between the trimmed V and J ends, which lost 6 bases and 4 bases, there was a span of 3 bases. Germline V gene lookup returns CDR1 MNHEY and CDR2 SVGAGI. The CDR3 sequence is CASSSTGELFF. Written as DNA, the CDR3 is TGTGCCAGCAGCAGCACCGGGGAGCTGTTTTTT.

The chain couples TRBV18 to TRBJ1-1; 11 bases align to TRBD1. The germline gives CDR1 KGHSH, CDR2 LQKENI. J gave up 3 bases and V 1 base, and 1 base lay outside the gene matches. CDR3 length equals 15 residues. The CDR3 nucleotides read TGTGCCAGCTCACCACTGGGACAGGGGGACACTGAAGCTTTCTTT. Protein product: CASSPLGQGDTEAFF.

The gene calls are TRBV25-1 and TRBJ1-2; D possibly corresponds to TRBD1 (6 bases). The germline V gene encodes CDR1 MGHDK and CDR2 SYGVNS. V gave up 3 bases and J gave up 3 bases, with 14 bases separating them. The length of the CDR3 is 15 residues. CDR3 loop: CASSDPAGADYGYTF. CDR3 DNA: TGTGCCAGCAGTGACCCGGCAGGGGCCGACTATGGCTACACCTTC.

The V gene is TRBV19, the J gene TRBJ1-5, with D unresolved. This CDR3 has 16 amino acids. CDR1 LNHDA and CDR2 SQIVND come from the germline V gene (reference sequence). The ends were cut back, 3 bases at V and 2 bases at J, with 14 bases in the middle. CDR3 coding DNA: TGTGCCAGTAGTATCGGATTTGAGGCAGGCAATCAGCCCCAGCATTTT. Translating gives CASSIGFEAGNQPQHF.

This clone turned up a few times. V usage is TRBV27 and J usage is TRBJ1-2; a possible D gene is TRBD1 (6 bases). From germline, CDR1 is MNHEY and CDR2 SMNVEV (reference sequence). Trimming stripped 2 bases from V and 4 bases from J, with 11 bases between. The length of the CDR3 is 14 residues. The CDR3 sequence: CASSLRQAIYGYTF. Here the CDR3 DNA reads TGTGCCAGCAGTTTACGACAGGCCATCTATGGCTACACCTTC.

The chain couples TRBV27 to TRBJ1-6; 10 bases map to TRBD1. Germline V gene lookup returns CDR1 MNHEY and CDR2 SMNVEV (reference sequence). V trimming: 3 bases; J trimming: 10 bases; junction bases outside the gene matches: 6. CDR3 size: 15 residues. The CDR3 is CASSFTGTGASPLHF. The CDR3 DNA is TGTGCCAGCAGTTTTACCGGGACAGGGGCCTCACCCCTCCACTTT.

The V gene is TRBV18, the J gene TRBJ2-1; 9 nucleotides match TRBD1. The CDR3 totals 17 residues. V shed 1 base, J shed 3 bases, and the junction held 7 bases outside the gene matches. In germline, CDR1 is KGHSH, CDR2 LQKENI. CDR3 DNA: TGTGCCAGCTCACCACGCAAGGGACAGGGTGTCTACAATGAGCAGTTCTTC. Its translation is CASSPRKGQGVYNEQFF.

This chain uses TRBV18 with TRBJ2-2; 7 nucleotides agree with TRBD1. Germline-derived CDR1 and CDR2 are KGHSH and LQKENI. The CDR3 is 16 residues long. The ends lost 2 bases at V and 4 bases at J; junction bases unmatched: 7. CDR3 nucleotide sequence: TGTGCCAGCTCACCAGATCGACAGGGCGGCACCGGGGAGCTGTTTTTT. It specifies CASSPDRQGGTGELFF. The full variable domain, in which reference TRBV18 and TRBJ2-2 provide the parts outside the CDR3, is NAGVMQNPRHLVRRRGQEARLRCSPMKGHSHVYWYRQLPEEGLKFMVYLQKENIIDESGMPKERFSAEFPKEGPSILRIQQVVRGDSAAYFCASSPDRQGGTGELFFGEGSRLTVL.

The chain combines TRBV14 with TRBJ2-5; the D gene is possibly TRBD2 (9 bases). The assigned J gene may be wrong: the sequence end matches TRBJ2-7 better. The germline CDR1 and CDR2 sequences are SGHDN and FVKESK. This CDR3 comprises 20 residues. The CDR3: CASSPQDRVPSGASSYEQYF. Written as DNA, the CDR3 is TGTGCCAGCAGCCCCCAGGACAGGGTGCCTAGCGGGGCGAGCTCCTACGAGCAGTACTTC.

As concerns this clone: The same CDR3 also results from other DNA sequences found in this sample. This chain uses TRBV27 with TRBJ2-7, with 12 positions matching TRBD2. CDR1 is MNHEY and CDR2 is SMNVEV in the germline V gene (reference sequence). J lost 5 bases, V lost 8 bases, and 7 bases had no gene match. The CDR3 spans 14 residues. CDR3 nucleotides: TGTGCCAGCGGCCGACTAGCGGGGGATGACGAGCAGTACTTC. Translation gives CASGRLAGDDEQYF.

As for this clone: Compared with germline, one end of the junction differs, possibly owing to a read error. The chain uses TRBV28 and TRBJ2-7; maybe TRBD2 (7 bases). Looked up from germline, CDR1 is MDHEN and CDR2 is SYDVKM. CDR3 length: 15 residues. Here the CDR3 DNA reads TGTGCCAGCAGCCCTCGGGGGGCTTCCCCCTACGAGCAGCACTTC. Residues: CASSPRGASPYEQHF.